This T cell receptor beta chain was identified in a study of blood T cell repertoires in COVID-19 (dated by TCRdb to between 2020 and 2021). With respect to the entire study: The collaborator samples originated in the United States, Italy and Spain and spanned the acute and convalescent phases of COVID-19. The samples were drawn from the first 160 participants of the ongoing ImmuneRACE study and from more than 1,000 subjects provided by 6 global collaborators. HLA class I and class II types, where available, came from metadata supplied by the sample provider rather than from assay-based typing. The prospective study material was composed of cDNA or gDNA derived from T cells, B-cell-depleted T cells, or PBMCs. A freely available public database, intended as a resource for researchers studying the immune response to SARS-CoV-2, is where the repertoires were released. Nearly every sample came with metadata listing a de-identified subject ID, COVID-19 status, age in years and sex. Subjects who had been exposed to COVID-19, were actively infected with it, or had recovered from it provided the deeply sampled blood TCRbeta repertoires that made up the dataset.

A remark on this clone: Its antigen has not been determined. The input lacks base qualities; no much larger clone sits a single base away.

Here is what the overall study found, with its caveats: The quantity of clinical and demographic metadata differed by source and by participant and was supplied without curation.

One collaborating source in Seattle enrolled patients while the patients were actively infected and followed the patients over time throughout the course of disease. Collaborating institutions collected whole blood in K2EDTA tubes following their own protocols. For TCRbeta analysis, collaborator samples were shipped as frozen whole blood, as isolated PBMCs, or as DNA extracted from either sample type. TCRbeta CDR3 regions were amplified from genomic DNA using the immunoSEQ Assay, a bias-controlled multiplex PCR. The paper's data handling went like this. Within the assay, amplification of reference gene primers was used to estimate how many nucleated cells each sample contained. To quantify the absolute abundance of each unique TCRbeta CDR3 rearrangement, sequence reads were collapsed and filtered. For each sample, productive Simpson clonality was calculated as the square root of Simpson's diversity index over productive rearrangements. The table was pulled from immuneACCESS by TCRdb, which kept in-frame rearrangements only. Such tables lose some clones; where checked, under half of the loss comes from unresolved V genes, and the rest has no known cause. V, J and clone size are taken as reported in that table, and D and trimming were inferred from the DNA itself. The sample table records 150,000 to 190,000 clones; approximately 81% of these occur just once. Less than 10% of the sample is in the top ten clones.

The TCR originated in a woman aged 60 to 75 with COVID-19, enrolled during active disease. Input material: peripheral blood.

The bases are TGCAGCGGAGGAACGGCTGCCGGCTATGGCTACACCTTC. Translated, this gives CSGGTAAGYGYTF. The chain is made from TRBV29-1 and TRBJ1-2; the D gene cannot be resolved reliably. The V and J ends are trimmed by 7 bases and 4 bases, leaving 16 bases between them. Including cysteine and phenylalanine, the CDR3 has 13 amino acids. The only DNA kept is the CDR3, 39 bases in frame from the first base. Taken from the germline V gene, the CDR1 and CDR2 loops are SQVTM and ANQGSEA.